A selection of T cell receptor beta chains follows, all from one sample in a study of cytotoxic CD8 clonotypes in ibrutinib-treated CLL. TCRdb's copy holds only in-frame clones and misses some; the assay was immunoSEQ multiplex PCR. The table has about 72,000 clones, 80% seen once; the top ten hold 7.7%. The input for sequencing was PBMCs, taken at disease progression, from a patient treated with ibrutinib. These receptors all stem from a human donor with chronic lymphocytic leukemia. Both conserved end residues are part of each CDR3. The D gene is left open where the match is weak. Expanded clones get a size class; other rows say once, few or many, or leave the size out.

V gene	D gene	clone size	J gene	CDR3 length	CDR3 protein	CDR3 DNA
TRBV5-1	.	.	TRBJ1-4	14	CASSLVQGREKLFF	TGCGCCAGCAGCTTGGTTCAGGGAAGGGAAAAACTGTTTTTT
TRBV5-4	TRBD2	.	TRBJ2-7	16	CASSLGGTSGMFEQYF	TGTGCCAGCAGCTTGGGGGGGACTAGCGGGATGTTCGAGCAGTACTTC
TRBV11-3	.	.	TRBJ1-1	13	CASSLGLGTEAFF	TGTGCCAGCAGCTTAGGCCTGGGGACTGAAGCTTTCTTT
TRBV7-8	.	.	TRBJ2-5	14	CASSLALGRETQYF	TGTGCCAGCAGCTTAGCGCTAGGGCGGGAGACCCAGTACTTC
TRBV5-8	.	.	TRBJ1-3	15	CASSQGTLSGNTIYF	TGTGCCAGCAGCCAGGGGACCCTCTCTGGAAACACCATATATTTT
TRBV18	TRBD2	.	TRBJ2-1	16	CASSPSGTSGANEQFF	TGTGCCAGCTCACCATCAGGGACTAGCGGGGCCAATGAGCAGTTCTTC
TRBV5-6	.	.	TRBJ1-2	15	CASNTGFLANYGYTF	TGTGCCAGCAACACAGGGTTTTTAGCTAACTATGGCTACACCTTC
TRBV7-2	.	.	TRBJ2-5	12	CASSLPLQTQYF	TGTGCCAGCAGCTTACCCCTCCAGACCCAGTACTTC
TRBV19	TRBD1	.	TRBJ1-6	16	CASSMTGGGYNSPLHF	TGTGCCAGTAGTATGACAGGGGGCGGATATAATTCACCCCTCCACTTT
TRBV30	.	.	TRBJ2-7	12	CAWSVRGLGLVF	TGTGCCTGGAGTGTACGGGGACTTGGTTTGGTCTTC
TRBV19	TRBD1	.	TRBJ1-2	13	CASSTGTVDGYTF	TGTGCCAGTAGTACTGGGACAGTGGATGGCTACACCTTC
TRBV6-1	.	.	TRBJ1-3	15	CASTETAYSGNTIYF	TGTGCCAGCACCGAGACGGCGTACTCTGGAAACACCATATATTTT
TRBV4-2	TRBD2	once	TRBJ2-7	18	CASSQGLAGGTLSYEQYF	TGTGCCAGCAGCCAAGGATTGGCGGGGGGGACCTTAAGCTACGAGCAGTACTTC
TRBV19	.	.	TRBJ1-2	13	CASSIGEGFGYTF	TGTGCCAGTAGTATAGGGGAGGGGTTCGGCTACACCTTC
TRBV4-1	TRBD1	.	TRBJ1-4	16	CASSQPKQGANEKLFF	TGCGCCAGCAGCCAGCCGAAACAGGGGGCTAATGAAAAACTGTTTTTT
TRBV7-2	TRBD2	.	TRBJ2-1	16	CASSSRLAGYSNEQFF	TGTGCCAGCAGCTCTAGACTAGCGGGATATTCCAATGAGCAGTTCTTC
TRBV27	.	once	TRBJ2-1	14	CASSLYRQYNEQFF	TGTGCCAGCAGTTTATACCGACAGTACAATGAGCAGTTCTTC
TRBV5-8	.	.	TRBJ1-2	14	CASSLSTSNYGYTF	TGTGCCAGCAGCTTGTCTACGTCTAACTATGGCTACACCTTC
TRBV5-4	.	.	TRBJ2-2	16	CASSLVSLRSTGELFF	TGTGCCAGCAGCTTGGTTAGCCTCCGATCCACCGGGGAGCTGTTTTTT
TRBV2	.	.	TRBJ1-4	15	CASKGSSATNEKLFF	TGTGCCAGCAAAGGGTCTTCGGCAACTAATGAAAAACTGTTTTTT
TRBV5-1	TRBD1	.	TRBJ2-5	14	CASSLRTGLETQYF	TGCGCCAGCAGCTTGAGGACAGGCCTTGAGACCCAGTACTTC
TRBV28	.	.	TRBJ1-3	12	CASSLGGNTIYF	TGTGCCAGCAGTTTGGGTGGAAACACCATATATTTT
TRBV15	TRBD2	once	TRBJ2-1	16	CATSSRLAGEGDEQFF	TGTGCCACCAGCTCCAGACTAGCGGGAGAGGGAGATGAGCAGTTCTTC
TRBV10-3	.	.	TRBJ1-2	16	CAISESHGPLDYGYTF	TGTGCCATCAGTGAGTCCCATGGACCCTTGGACTATGGCTACACCTTC
TRBV6-1	.	.	TRBJ2-4	15	CASSLIMDVRNIQYF	TGTGCCAGCAGCCTCATCATGGACGTCCGAAACATTCAGTACTTC
TRBV30	.	once	TRBJ2-6	13	CAWSRSGANVLTF	TGTGCCTGGAGCCGGAGTGGGGCCAACGTCCTGACTTTC
TRBV9	TRBD2	.	TRBJ2-3	16	CASSVEVAGGADTQYF	TGTGCCAGCAGCGTAGAGGTAGCGGGAGGGGCAGATACGCAGTATTTT
TRBV10-2	TRBD2	.	TRBJ2-1	12	CASSWGGDEQFF	TGCGCCAGCAGTTGGGGGGGGGATGAGCAGTTCTTC
TRBV9	.	few	TRBJ2-2	15	CASSVSSTGTGELFF	TGTGCCAGCAGCGTATCCTCCACAGGGACCGGGGAGCTGTTTTTT
TRBV13	.	.	TRBJ1-1	12	CASSLGFTEAFF	TGTGCCAGCAGCTTAGGGTTCACTGAAGCTTTCTTT
TRBV4-2	.	.	TRBJ2-5	16	CASSPLRGTAGETQYF	TGTGCCAGCAGCCCCTTGCGGGGCACGGCAGGTGAGACCCAGTACTTC
TRBV7-9	.	.	TRBJ1-3	15	CASSSGLLSGNTIYF	TGTGCCAGCAGCTCGGGACTTCTCTCTGGAAACACCATATATTTT
TRBV11-3	TRBD1	.	TRBJ2-7	16	CASSSSFRTGSYEQYF	TGTGCCAGCAGCTCCTCTTTCCGGACAGGGTCTTACGAGCAGTACTTC
TRBV6-1	.	.	TRBJ1-1	14	CASSELALNTEAFF	TGTGCCAGCAGTGAATTGGCCCTGAACACTGAAGCTTTCTTT
TRBV15	.	.	TRBJ2-7	15	CATSRNYELAYEQYF	TGTGCCACCAGCAGAAATTACGAATTGGCCTACGAGCAGTACTTC